The entry below describes one T cell receptor beta chain. The antigen is unknown. Amplification used 60 Vbeta primers and 13 Jbeta primers. Only in-frame clones appear in the TCRdb table, and some are missing; sequencing was by immunoSEQ multiplex PCR. This table holds about 150,000 clones, 80% found once. All the people who gave samples were healthy bone marrow donors. This sample is part of a study of cytomegalovirus exposure and HLA in healthy donors. Overall study results and limits: Some TCR beta chains (roughly 160 of them) were listed as cytomegalovirus-associated.

Trimming took 6 bases from V and 0 from J; bases not matched to a gene: 6. The CDR3 is made up of 15 amino acids. Germline V gene lookup returns CDR1 MRHNA and CDR2 SNTAGT. The rearrangement uses TRBV6-4 and TRBJ2-3; TRBD2 matches at 7 bases. Sample: PBMCs. The sequence was collected from a middle-aged woman in good health and CMV-seropositive. DNA for the CDR3: TGTGCCAGCAGAGCTAGCGGTCGTAGCACAGATACGCAGTATTTT. Its protein product is CASRASGRSTDTQYF.